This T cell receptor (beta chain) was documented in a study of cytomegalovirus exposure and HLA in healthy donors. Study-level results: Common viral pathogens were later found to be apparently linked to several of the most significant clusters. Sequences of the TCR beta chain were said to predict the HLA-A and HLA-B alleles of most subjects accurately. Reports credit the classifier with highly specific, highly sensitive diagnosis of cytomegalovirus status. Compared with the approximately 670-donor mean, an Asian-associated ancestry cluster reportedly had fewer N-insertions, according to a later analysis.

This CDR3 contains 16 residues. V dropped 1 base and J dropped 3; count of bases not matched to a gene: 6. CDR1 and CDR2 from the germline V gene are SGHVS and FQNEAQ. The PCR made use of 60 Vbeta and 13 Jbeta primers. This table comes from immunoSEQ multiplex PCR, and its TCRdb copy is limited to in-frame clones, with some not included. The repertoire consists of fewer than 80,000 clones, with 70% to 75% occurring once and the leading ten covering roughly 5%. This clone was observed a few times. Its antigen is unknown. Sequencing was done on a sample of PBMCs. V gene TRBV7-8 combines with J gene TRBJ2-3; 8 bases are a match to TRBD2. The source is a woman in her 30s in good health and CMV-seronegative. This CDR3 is CASSLEQASGTDTQYF. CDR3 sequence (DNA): TGTGCCAGCAGCTTAGAACAGGCTAGCGGGACAGATACGCAGTATTTT. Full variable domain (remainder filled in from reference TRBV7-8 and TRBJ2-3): GAGVSQSPRYKVAKRGQDVALRCDPISGHVSLFWYQQALGQGPEFLTYFQNEAQLDKSGLPSDRFFAERPEGSVSTLKIQRTQQEDSAVYLCASSLEQASGTDTQYFGPGTRLTVL.